Sequencing of this T cell receptor beta chain was carried out in a study of blood T cell repertoires in COVID-19. As for the study in general: Both acute and convalescent COVID-19 samples were obtained from the United States, Italy and Spain.

The CDR3 is made up of 12 amino acids. The germline CDR1 and CDR2 sequences are MNHEY and SVGAGI. Note on this clone: A read error may produce the germline difference seen at one junction end.

This table comes from immunoSEQ multiplex PCR, and its TCRdb copy is limited to in-frame clones, with some not included. The sample contains hundreds of thousands of clones, roughly 86% of which appear only once. This TCR derives from a woman between 45 and 60 years old who had recovered from COVID-19. The rearrangement joins TRBV6-5 to TRBJ2-5; unclear D gene. Material: peripheral blood. CDR3 DNA sequence: TGTGCCAGCAGACGACGGCAAGAGGCCCAGTACTTC. Translation gives CASRRRQEAQYF.